This TCR beta chain was identified in a study of blood T cell repertoires in COVID-19 (dated by TCRdb to 2018 to 2020). Study-level background: Samples covering the acute and convalescent phases of COVID-19 were provided by collaborators in the United States, Italy and Spain. Deeply sampled blood TCRbeta repertoires from subjects exposed to, actively infected with, or recovered from COVID-19 were included in the dataset. Sample metadata almost always included a de-identified subject ID, COVID-19 status, age in years and sex. The prospective study material was composed of cDNA or gDNA derived from T cells, B-cell-depleted T cells, or PBMCs. The repertoires were released in a freely available public database meant as a resource for research on the immune response to SARS-CoV-2. The samples were drawn from two sources: the first 160 participants of the ongoing ImmuneRACE study, and over 950 subjects contributed by 6 global collaborators. Where available, HLA class I and class II types were obtained from metadata supplied by the sample provider rather than from assay-based typing. Points the paper makes about the study in general: The quantity of clinical and demographic metadata differed by source and by participant and was supplied without curation.

The CDR3 sequence holds 15 residues, the cysteine and phenylalanine included. CDR3 DNA only is kept here, 45 bases in frame from base 1. V and J are truncated by 1 base and 1 base respectively, leaving an intervening sequence of 10 bases. CDR1 and CDR2 were assigned from the germline V gene as SGHRS and YFSETQ. TCRbeta CDR3 regions were amplified from genomic DNA by means of the immunoSEQ Assay, a bias-controlled multiplex PCR. In the paper's pipeline: The number of nucleated cells in each sample was estimated from the amplification of reference gene primers within the assay. To quantify the absolute abundance of each unique TCRbeta CDR3 rearrangement, sequence reads were collapsed and filtered. For each sample, productive Simpson clonality was calculated as the square root of Simpson's diversity index across productive rearrangements. The source is immuneACCESS, and TCRdb retained only in-frame sequences with V and J called. Part of the clones is not carried over; for the studies checked, unresolved V genes explain less than half of this, and the remainder is unexplained. The V and J calls and the clone size are those of that table, but D and trimming were determined from the DNA. This sample has about 200,000 clones in its table, and about 85% of those were observed once. The ten largest make up approximately 7.9% of the sample.

This clone was seen only once. Its antigen is not yet known. Base qualities are not at hand, and no much larger clone is one base apart. Each collaborating institution followed its own protocols to collect whole blood in K2EDTA tubes. For TCRbeta analysis, collaborators shipped samples as frozen whole blood, isolated PBMCs, or DNA extracted from either of those sample types. Sequencing input: peripheral blood. The chain was built from TRBV5-1 and TRBJ2-3; a weak D assignment points to TRBD1 (6 bases agree). The receptor was derived from a woman older than 75 with acute or convalescent COVID-19. The DNA reads TGCGCCAGCAGCTTGTCGGGACAAGGCACAGATACGCAGTATTTT. It encodes CASSLSGQGTDTQYF.